These 17 T cell receptor beta chains were all obtained from the same sample, sequenced in a study of blood T cells in healthy people across ages. A sample-barcoded 5' primer and a J-beta primer mix were used in a second PCR of roughly 6 to 11 cycles. TCRdb recomputed calls from the 5' RACE reads with MiXCR, one row per CDR3 protein. The sample records 800,000 to 950,000 distinct CDR3 sequences, almost 30% being singletons. Another study also made use of these data, one on T cells of mothers and their children.

Sequenced material: blood. These receptors all come from a woman aged 40-49 years in good health.

This clonotype was seen only a few times. The chain employs TRBV27 and TRBJ1-6; 7 nucleotides agree with TRBD1. The CDR3 totals 18 residues. Germline loops: CDR1 MNHEY, CDR2 SMNVEV (reference sequence). J was trimmed by 2 bases and V by 3 bases; bases with no gene match: 10. The CDR3: CASSLDRPWEAYNSPLHF. The CDR3 DNA is TGTGCCAGCAGTTTGGACAGGCCTTGGGAGGCCTATAATTCACCCCTCCACTTT.

This clonotype came up many times. J is TRBJ2-7 and V is TRBV7-2; 7 bases are a match to TRBD1. CDR1 is SGHTA, CDR2 FQGNSA, per germline. The CDR3 is 13 residues long. V was pared by 4 bases and J by 10 bases, with 10 bases of the junction left unmatched. The CDR3 nucleotides are TGTGCCAGCAGCTCCCGGGACAGACAGGGACAGTACTTC. Translating gives CASSSRDRQGQYF.

On this clonotype: Being one base from a much bigger clone, this may be a read error. The rearrangement uses TRBV7-8 and TRBJ2-4; tentative D call: TRBD1 (5 bases). Trimming took off 1 base at V and 13 bases at J, with 17 bases between the two ends. CDR1 and CDR2 from the germline V gene are SGHVS and FQNEAQ. The CDR3 sequence is 14 residues long. CDR3 in DNA: TGTGCCAGCAGCTTAGGGGTTCGCAGGGAAGGGCAGTACTTC. It encodes CASSLGVRREGQYF.

This clonotype has only one observation. This chain joins TRBV5-1 and TRBJ1-5; TRBD1 agrees at 9 bases. The V and J ends lost 0 bases and 7 bases, in that order; junction bases with no gene match: 5. The CDR3 contains 15 residues. From germline, CDR1 is SGHRS and CDR2 YFSETQ. The CDR3, as DNA: TGCGCCAGCAGCTTGGAGGGACAGGGTGGCCAGCCCCAGCATTTT. It specifies CASSLEGQGGQPQHF.

V gene TRBV11-2 combines with J gene TRBJ2-5; D is unresolved. CDR3 length equals 14 residues. Germline values: CDR1 SGHAT, CDR2 FQNNGV. Between the trimmed V and J ends, which lost 8 bases and 3 bases, there was a span of 16 bases. The CDR3 is CASEGPSIKETQYF. CDR3 in DNA: TGTGCCAGCGAAGGGCCGTCGATCAAAGAGACCCAGTACTTC.

The rearrangement joins TRBV20-1 to TRBJ2-7; D remains ambiguous. Per the germline V gene, CDR1 is DFQATT and CDR2 is SNEGSKA (reference sequence). The V end was cut by 7 bases, the J end by 2 bases, with 18 bases between. The CDR3 consists of 14 residues. The chain's CDR3 is CSVAPPVGTYEQYF. The CDR3 bases are TGCAGTGTAGCCCCTCCGGTAGGAACCTACGAGCAGTACTTC.

The chain couples TRBV28 to TRBJ2-7, with D possibly called TRBD1 or TRBD2 (5 bases each). Trimming took 4 bases from V and 0 from J, leaving 16 bases between them. Germline V gene lookup returns CDR1 MDHEN and CDR2 SYDVKM. The CDR3 runs to 16 residues. DNA of the CDR3: TGTGCCAGCAGTTCCCTCGGGGCTGCATACTCCTACGAGCAGTACTTC. Its protein product is CASSSLGAAYSYEQYF.

This clonotype showed up many times. The CDR3 region has the DNA TGTGCCAGCAGTTACGCAAGAGGACAGGGCGGTGAGCAGTTCTTC. Translating it yields CASSYARGQGGEQFF. V usage is TRBV6-6 and J usage is TRBJ2-1, with 8 bases fitting TRBD1. CDR1 and CDR2 (germline): MNHNY, SVGAGI (reference sequence). The CDR3 spans 15 residues. V was pared by 2 bases and J by 9 bases, with 9 bases of the junction left unmatched.

The V gene is TRBV29-1, the J gene TRBJ1-5, with a possible D match to TRBD1 (5 bases). This CDR3 spans 13 amino acids. Trimming took off 6 bases at V and 7 bases at J, with 16 bases between the two ends. CDR1 SQVTM and CDR2 ANQGSEA come from the germline V gene. This chain's CDR3 is CSVGADPGQPQHF. The CDR3 nucleotides are TGCAGCGTCGGGGCGGACCCAGGACAGCCCCAGCATTTT.

The genes are TRBV25-1 and TRBJ1-1, with a weak D call TRBD1 (5 bases). The germline V and J ends were trimmed by 4 bases and 1 base, with 16 bases remaining between them. The CDR3 totals 16 residues. Germline assignment: CDR1 MGHDK and CDR2 SYGVNS. CDR3 region: CASSGNPGTANTEAFF. The CDR3 nucleotides read TGTGCCAGCAGTGGAAACCCCGGGACGGCGAACACTGAAGCTTTCTTT.

The chain couples TRBV9 to TRBJ2-4; weak D call: TRBD1 (5 bases). The J call could be wrong; TRBJ2-5 is a better fit for the DNA end. Germline loops: CDR1 SGDLS, CDR2 YYNGEE. The CDR3 totals 14 residues. CDR3 coding DNA: TGTGCCAGCAGCGTGGGTCCAGGGCAAGAGACCCAGTACTTC. It codes for CASSVGPGQETQYF.

This clonotype was observed at least ten times. The chain has TRBV29-1 and TRBJ2-7, with 10 positions matching TRBD1. Trimming removed 2 bases from V and 2 bases from J; junction bases left unmatched: 6. The CDR3 is 15 amino acids. Germline values: CDR1 SQVTM, CDR2 ANQGSEA. The CDR3 here is CSVEKGQGTTYEQYF. Written as DNA, the CDR3 is TGCAGCGTTGAAAAGGGACAGGGGACAACCTACGAGCAGTACTTC.

The CDR3 DNA follows: TGTGCCAGCAGCGCGGACCGTCTCCGGGCAGATACGCAGTATTTT. This encodes CASSADRLRADTQYF. This chain uses TRBV11-2 with TRBJ2-3; D not certain. Germline V gene lookup returns CDR1 SGHAT and CDR2 FQNNGV. The CDR3 extends over 15 amino acids. V dropped 5 bases and J dropped 4 bases, with 16 bases sitting between them.

The rearrangement uses TRBV20-1 and TRBJ2-7; the D gene is possibly TRBD2 (5 bases). Germline V CDR1 and CDR2: DFQATT, SNEGSKA (reference sequence). Deletions cut 4 bases from V and 2 bases from J, with 15 bases between. CDR3 length equals 14 residues. The CDR3 loop reads CSAKRRMAAYEQYF. CDR3 sequence (DNA): TGCAGTGCTAAGAGGAGGATGGCAGCCTACGAGCAGTACTTC.

This clonotype was seen a few times. The V gene is TRBV12-3 or TRBV12-4, the J gene TRBJ1-6; maybe TRBD1 (5 bases). This CDR3 is 15 amino acids long. V was shortened by 6 bases and J by 7 bases, with 16 bases between the two germline ends. The CDR3 reads CASRDEAGGNSPLHF. The CDR3 nucleotides read TGTGCCAGCAGGGATGAGGCGGGGGGGAATTCACCCCTCCACTTT.

The rearrangement uses TRBV7-2 and TRBJ1-2; unclear D gene. Trimming cost V 2 bases and J 4 bases, with 17 bases left between them. The germline gives CDR1 SGHTA, CDR2 FQGNSA. This CDR3 region has 16 residues. CDR3 sequence reads: CASSLRRSFGTYGYTF. In DNA form, the CDR3 reads TGTGCCAGCAGCTTACGCCGATCCTTCGGTACCTATGGCTACACCTTC.

This clonotype was counted a single time. The chain recombines TRBV12-3 or TRBV12-4 with TRBJ1-2; D uncertain. CDR3 length: 15 amino acids. V gave up 6 bases and J gave up 4 bases, with 18 bases separating them. In DNA, the CDR3 is TGTGCCAGCAGCCCGGAGAGGTCGGGAGGCTATGGCTACACCTTC. Translated: CASSPERSGGYGYTF.